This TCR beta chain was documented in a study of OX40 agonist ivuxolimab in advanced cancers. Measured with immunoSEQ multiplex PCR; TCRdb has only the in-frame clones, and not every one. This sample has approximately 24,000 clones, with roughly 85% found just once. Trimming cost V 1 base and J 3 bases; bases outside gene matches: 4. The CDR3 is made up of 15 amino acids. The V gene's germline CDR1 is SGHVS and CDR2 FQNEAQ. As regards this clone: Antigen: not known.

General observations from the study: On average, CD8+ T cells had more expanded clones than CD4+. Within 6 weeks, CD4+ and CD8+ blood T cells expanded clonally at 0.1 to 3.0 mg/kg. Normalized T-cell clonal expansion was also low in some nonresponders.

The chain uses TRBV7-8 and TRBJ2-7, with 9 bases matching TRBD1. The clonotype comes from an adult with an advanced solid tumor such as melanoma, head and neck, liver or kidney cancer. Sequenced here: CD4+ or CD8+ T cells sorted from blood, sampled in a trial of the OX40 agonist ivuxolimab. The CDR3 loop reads CASSLGTGGFYEQYF. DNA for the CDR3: TGTGCCAGCAGCTTAGGAACAGGGGGCTTCTACGAGCAGTACTTC.